The 19 T cell receptor beta chains in this list originate from one sample, sequenced in a study of blood T cell repertoires in COVID-19 (TCRdb year 2020). Preparation of the library involved the immunoSEQ multiplex PCR assay. The table was pulled from immuneACCESS by TCRdb, which kept in-frame rearrangements only. Such tables lose some clones; where checked, under half of the loss comes from unresolved V genes, and the rest has no known cause. This sample holds around 250,000 clones; 70% to 90% were observed only once. The ten largest clonotypes hold 5% to 7.5% of the sample. Sequencing was carried out using PBMCs or T cells enriched from blood (not recorded which). These receptors were collected from a woman between 45 and 60 years old who had been exposed to COVID-19.

The gene calls are TRBV3-1 (or the pseudogene TRBV3-2) and TRBJ2-4, with 10 bases that match TRBD2. Germline lookup yields CDR1 LGHDT and CDR2 YNNKEL (reference sequence). The CDR3 spans 17 residues. V gave up 1 base and J gave up 1 base; unmatched junction bases: 4. The CDR3 spells CASSQGPSGGAKNIQYF. Here the CDR3 DNA reads TGTGCCAGCAGCCAAGGTCCTAGCGGGGGTGCCAAAAACATTCAGTACTTC.

The chain combines TRBV10-3 with TRBJ1-5, with unresolved D. The CDR3 extends over 14 amino acids. CDR1 and CDR2 from the germline V gene are ENHRY and SYGVKD. V was shortened by 2 bases and J by 2 bases, with 7 bases between the two germline ends. Written as DNA, the CDR3 is TGTGCCATCAGTGAGACACGTGGCAATCAGCCCCAGCATTTT. Its translation is CAISETRGNQPQHF.

The chain combines TRBV27 with TRBJ2-2; TRBD1 might be the D (6 bases). The length of the CDR3 is 15 residues. V lost 2 bases and J 2 bases, leaving 9 bases between the germline ends. Germline CDR1 reads MNHEY; CDR2 reads SMNVEV (reference sequence). The CDR3 reads CASSLGRGNTGELFF. In DNA form, the CDR3 reads TGTGCCAGCAGTTTAGGCAGGGGAAACACCGGGGAGCTGTTTTTT.

This clone was recorded at least ten times. The J gene is TRBJ2-7, the V gene TRBV2; 11 nucleotides agree with TRBD1. V was pared by 8 bases and J by 4 bases, with 1 base of the junction left unmatched. The germline CDR1 and CDR2 sequences are SNHLY and FYNNEI. The CDR3 runs to 12 residues. The CDR3 nucleotides are TGTGCCAGCGGGACAGGGGGGTACGAGCAGTACTTC. Residues: CASGTGGYEQYF.

The chain recombines TRBV6-1 with TRBJ1-2, with D perhaps matching TRBD1 (6 bases). Trimming left V 0 bases short and J 4 bases short, with 12 bases between. The CDR3 has 15 amino acids. Germline V gene sequence: CDR1 MNHNS, CDR2 SASEGT. The CDR3 nucleotides are TGTGCCAGCAGTGAAGCGGTCTTGGACAGCTATGGCTACACCTTC. Encoded protein: CASSEAVLDSYGYTF.

The rearrangement uses TRBV10-3 and TRBJ1-5, with TRBD1 matching 11 bases. Germline-derived CDR1 and CDR2 are ENHRY and SYGVKD. The CDR3 covers 16 residues. After removal of 6 bases from V and 2 bases from J, the junction contained 6 bases not matched to a gene. For the CDR3, the DNA is TGTGCCATCAGCCGGACAGGGGGCATTGGCAATCAGCCCCAGCATTTT. Translation: CAISRTGGIGNQPQHF.

The V and J genes are TRBV6-5 and TRBJ1-5; the D gene is possibly TRBD1 (6 bases). The V end was cut by 8 bases, the J end by 4 bases, with 15 bases between. In germline, CDR1 is MNHEY, CDR2 SVGAGI. CDR3 size: 14 residues. Written as DNA, the CDR3 is TGTGCCAGCTCACAGGGTGGTGGAAATCAGCCCCAGCATTTT. It specifies CASSQGGGNQPQHF.

The chain employs TRBV25-1 and TRBJ1-3, with TRBD1 as a possible D gene (5 bases). Germline V gene sequence: CDR1 MGHDK, CDR2 SYGVNS. V was trimmed by 6 bases and J by 2 bases, leaving 11 bases between them. This CDR3 comprises 14 residues. CDR3 amino acids: CASSLGVPGNTIYF. CDR3 sequence (DNA): TGTGCCAGCAGCTTAGGGGTCCCTGGAAACACCATATATTTT.

V usage is TRBV10-2 and J usage is TRBJ2-3; TRBD2 matches 11 bases. V gave up 6 bases and J gave up 2 bases; unmatched junction bases: 4. Germline-derived CDR1 and CDR2 are WSHSY and SAAADI. The CDR3 consists of 15 residues. The CDR3 region has the DNA TGCGCCAGCAGCGAACTAGCGGGGGTCACAGATACGCAGTATTTT. This encodes CASSELAGVTDTQYF.

This clone appeared a few times. This sequence joins TRBV6-5 and TRBJ2-1, with a weak D call TRBD1 (6 bases). V shed 6 bases and J shed 4 bases, with 16 bases lying between them. Germline lookup yields CDR1 MNHEY and CDR2 SVGAGI. The CDR3 has 15 residues. Here the CDR3 DNA reads TGTGCCAGCAGGGACAGCTGGGGTAGGTACAATGAGCAGTTCTTC. It specifies CASRDSWGRYNEQFF.

This clone has a handful of counts. The V and J genes are TRBV10-3 and TRBJ2-2; a weak D match, TRBD1 (6 bases). CDR1 and CDR2 from the germline V gene are ENHRY and SYGVKD. The CDR3 runs to 14 residues. The V end lost 10 bases, the J end lost 2 bases, and 14 bases lay between the germline ends. The CDR3 region has the DNA TGTGCCACCAAGGGGGACATTAACACCGGGGAGCTGTTTTTT. Amino acids: CATKGDINTGELFF.

This clone has only one observation. The chain couples TRBV3-1 (or the pseudogene TRBV3-2) to TRBJ1-4; no clear D gene. Trimming stripped 1 base from V and 8 bases from J, with 11 bases between. The length of the CDR3 is 14 residues. Looked up from germline, CDR1 is LGHDT and CDR2 is YNNKEL (reference sequence). This CDR3 is CASSQGQDGEKLFF. The CDR3 bases are TGTGCCAGCAGCCAAGGGCAGGATGGGGAAAAACTGTTTTTT.

The rearrangement uses TRBV7-2 and TRBJ1-6; 10 bases are a match to TRBD1. CDR3 size: 18 residues. Trimming removed 5 bases from V and 0 bases from J; junction bases left unmatched: 7. Germline V lookup: CDR1 SGHTA, CDR2 FQGNSA. CDR3 region: CASSEGQGFSSYNSPLHF. The CDR3 nucleotides are TGTGCCAGCAGCGAGGGACAGGGGTTTAGCTCCTATAATTCACCCCTCCACTTT.

The CDR3 DNA is TGTGCCAGCAGCCATAACGGGGGCTCCTACGAGCAGTACTTC. Translating it yields CASSHNGGSYEQYF. The rearrangement joins TRBV3-1 (or the pseudogene TRBV3-2) to TRBJ2-7; D is possibly TRBD2 (6 bases). The CDR3 runs 14 residues. The V and J ends lost 3 bases and 0 bases respectively, with 9 bases between them. From germline, CDR1 is LGHDT and CDR2 YNNKEL (reference sequence).

This rearrangement joins TRBV11-2 to TRBJ1-1; 7 bases fit TRBD1. With 1 base clipped from V and 3 bases from J, the junction kept 14 bases outside the gene matches. CDR1 SGHAT and CDR2 FQNNGV come from the germline V gene. The CDR3 length is 18 residues. CDR3 region: CASSLAPIRGMKDTEAFF. In DNA, the CDR3 is TGTGCCAGCAGCTTAGCCCCCATCAGGGGGATGAAGGACACTGAAGCTTTCTTT. The variable domain in full, with the rest retrieved from reference TRBV11-2 and TRBJ1-1, is EAGVAQSPRYKIIEKRQSVAFWCNPISGHATLYWYQQILGQGPKLLIQFQNNGVVDDSQLPKDRFSAERLKGVDSTLKIQPAKLEDSAVYLCASSLAPIRGMKDTEAFFGQGTRLTVV.

This clone has a single count. The CDR3 protein is CAITPWDRGLDTQYF. DNA for the CDR3: TGTGCCATCACCCCTTGGGACAGGGGGCTGGATACGCAGTATTTT. The chain has TRBV10-3 and TRBJ2-3, with 12 bases matching TRBD1. V gave up 7 bases and J gave up 6 bases; unmatched junction bases: 8. This CDR3 spans 15 amino acids. The germline CDR1 and CDR2 sequences are ENHRY and SYGVKD.

V gene TRBV28 combines with J gene TRBJ1-2; TRBD1 matches at 9 bases. V gave up 10 bases and J gave up 8 bases; unmatched junction bases: 8. Germline-derived CDR1 and CDR2 are MDHEN and SYDVKM. The CDR3 covers 12 residues. The CDR3 region has the DNA TGTGCCACCTACAGGGGGCAAGGGGGCTACACCTTC. It specifies CATYRGQGGYTF.

This chain uses TRBV5-8 with TRBJ1-1, with TRBD1 matching 7 bases. CDR1 and CDR2 from the germline V gene are SGHTS and YDEGEE. CDR3 length: 13 amino acids. V lost 10 bases, J lost 4 bases, and 10 bases stayed unmatched. The CDR3 sequence: CAGYTGDTTEAFF. In nucleotides, the CDR3 is TGTGCCGGCTATACAGGGGATACCACTGAAGCTTTCTTT. The whole variable domain, remainder taken from reference TRBV5-8 and TRBJ1-1, is EAGVTQSPTHLIKTRGQQATLRCSPISGHTSVYWYQQALGLGLQFLLWYDEGEERNRGNFPPRFSGRQFPNYSSELNVNALELEDSALYLCAGYTGDTTEAFFGQGTRLTVV.

The chain joins TRBV5-5 to TRBJ1-3; maybe TRBD1 (5 bases). V shed 4 bases and J shed 8 bases, with 22 bases lying between them. CDR1 and CDR2 from the germline V gene are SGHKS and YYEKEE (reference sequence). The CDR3 contains 16 residues. CDR3 residues: CASSLTGQGSRDTIYF. In nucleotides, the CDR3 is TGTGCCAGCAGCCTGACCGGGCAGGGTAGTAGAGACACCATATATTTT.